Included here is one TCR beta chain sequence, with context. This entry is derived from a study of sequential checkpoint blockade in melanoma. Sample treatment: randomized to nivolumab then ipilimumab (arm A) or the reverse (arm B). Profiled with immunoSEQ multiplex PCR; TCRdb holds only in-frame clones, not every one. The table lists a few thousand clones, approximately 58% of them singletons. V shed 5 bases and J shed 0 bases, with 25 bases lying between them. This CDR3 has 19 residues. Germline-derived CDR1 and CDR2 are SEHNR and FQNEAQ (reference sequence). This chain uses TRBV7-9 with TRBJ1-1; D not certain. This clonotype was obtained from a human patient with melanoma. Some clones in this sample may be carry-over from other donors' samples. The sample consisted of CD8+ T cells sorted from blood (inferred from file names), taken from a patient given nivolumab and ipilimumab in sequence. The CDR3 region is CASSRTLAAGENMNTEAFF. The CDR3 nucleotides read TGTGCCAGCAGCCGGACTTTAGCCGCAGGTGAAAACATGAACACTGAAGCTTTCTTT. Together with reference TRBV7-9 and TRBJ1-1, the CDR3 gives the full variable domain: DTGVSQNPRHKITKRGQNVTFRCDPISEHNRLYWYRQTLGQGPEFLTYFQNEAQLEKSRLLSDRFSAERPKGSFSTLEIQRTEQGDSAMYLCASSRTLAAGENMNTEAFFGQGTRLTVV.